This T cell receptor beta chain was captured by sequencing in a study of vaccination effects on CD4 cells after COVID-19. The CDR3 runs to 14 residues. Germline CDR1 reads MGHDK; CDR2 reads SYGVNS. V was cut by 6 bases and J by 4 bases, with 15 bases left in between. Under the ViraFEST assay, PBMC were stimulated with viral peptide pools so that antigen-specific CD4+ T cells expanded. Sequencing was performed afterwards. CD4+ T cell isolation took place after less than 13 days of culture. All study participants received two doses of BNT162b2 or mRNA-1273 vaccine. Nucleocapsid antibody tests were negative, and the vaccine recipients had no prior SARS-CoV-2 infection. Around 2.2 million PBMC were seeded per well and grown in the presence of approximately 9.5 IU/ml IL-2 and 8.5 to 10 ug/ml peptides. Assay used: immunoSEQ multiplex PCR; TCRdb lists only in-frame clones, some missing. The repertoire consists of about 28,000 clones, with around four fifths occurring once and the leading ten covering roughly 10%.

Study-level results: Clones of infection and vaccine origin contracted markedly late after vaccination.

This clone was observed a handful of times. As yet, its antigen is unknown. Sample: CD4+ T cells from PBMCs cultured with HCoV-NL63 spike peptides, taken after COVID-19 vaccination. The TCR sequence derives from a human donor who received a COVID-19 vaccine. This chain joins TRBV25-1 and TRBJ1-1; the D gene is possibly TRBD1 (6 bases). In DNA, the CDR3 is TGTGCCAGCAGGCCACAGGGCGAAATCACTGAAGCTTTCTTT. It translates to CASRPQGEITEAFF.